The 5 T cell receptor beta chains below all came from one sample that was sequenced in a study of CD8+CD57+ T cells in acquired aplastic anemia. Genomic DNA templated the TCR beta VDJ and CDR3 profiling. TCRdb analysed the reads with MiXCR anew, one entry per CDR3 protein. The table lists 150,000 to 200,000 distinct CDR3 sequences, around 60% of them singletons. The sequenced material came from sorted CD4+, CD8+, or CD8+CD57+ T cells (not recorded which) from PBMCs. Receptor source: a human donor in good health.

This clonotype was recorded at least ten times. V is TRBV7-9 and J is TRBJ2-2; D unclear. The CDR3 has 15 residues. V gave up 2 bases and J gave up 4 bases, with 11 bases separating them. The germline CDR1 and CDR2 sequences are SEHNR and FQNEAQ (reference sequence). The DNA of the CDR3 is TGTGCCAGCAGCTTACGGTCACTATCCACCGGGGAGCTGTTTTTT. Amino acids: CASSLRSLSTGELFF.

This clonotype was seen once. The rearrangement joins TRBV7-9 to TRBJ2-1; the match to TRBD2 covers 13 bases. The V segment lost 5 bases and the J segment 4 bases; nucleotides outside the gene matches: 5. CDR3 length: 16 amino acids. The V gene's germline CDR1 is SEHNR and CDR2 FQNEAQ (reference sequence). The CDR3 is CASSERLAGGYNEQFF. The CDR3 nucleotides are TGTGCCAGCAGCGAGCGACTAGCGGGGGGTTACAATGAGCAGTTCTTC. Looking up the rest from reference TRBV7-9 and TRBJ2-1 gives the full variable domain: DTGVSQNPRHKITKRGQNVTFRCDPISEHNRLYWYRQTLGQGPEFLTYFQNEAQLEKSRLLSDRFSAERPKGSFSTLEIQRTEQGDSAMYLCASSERLAGGYNEQFFGPGTRLTVL.

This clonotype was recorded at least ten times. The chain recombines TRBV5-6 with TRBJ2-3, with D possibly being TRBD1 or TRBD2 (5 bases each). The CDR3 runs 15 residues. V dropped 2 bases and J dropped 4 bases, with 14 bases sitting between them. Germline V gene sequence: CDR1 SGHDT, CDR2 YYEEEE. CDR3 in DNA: TGTGCCAGCAGCTTTTTAGGGGAGTCGCCAGATACGCAGTATTTT. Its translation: CASSFLGESPDTQYF. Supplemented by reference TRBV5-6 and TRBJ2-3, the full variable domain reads DAGVTQSPTHLIKTRGQQVTLRCSPKSGHDTVSWYQQALGQGPQFIFQYYEEEERQRGNFPDRFSGHQFPNYSSELNVNALLLGDSALYLCASSFLGESPDTQYFGPGTRLTVL.

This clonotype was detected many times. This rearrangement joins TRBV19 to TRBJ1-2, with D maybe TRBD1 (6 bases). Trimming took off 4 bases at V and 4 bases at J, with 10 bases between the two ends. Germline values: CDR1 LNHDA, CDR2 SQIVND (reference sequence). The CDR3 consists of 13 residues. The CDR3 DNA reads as TGTGCCAGTAGTAACGGGGGGCCCTATGGCTACACCTTC. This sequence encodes CASSNGGPYGYTF.

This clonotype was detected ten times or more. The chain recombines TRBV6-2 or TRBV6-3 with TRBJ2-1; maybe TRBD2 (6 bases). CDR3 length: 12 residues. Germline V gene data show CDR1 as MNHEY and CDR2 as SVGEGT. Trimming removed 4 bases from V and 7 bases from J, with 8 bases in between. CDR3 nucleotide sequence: TGTGCCAGCAGTTGGGGGGTGAATGAGCAGTTCTTC. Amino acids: CASSWGVNEQFF.